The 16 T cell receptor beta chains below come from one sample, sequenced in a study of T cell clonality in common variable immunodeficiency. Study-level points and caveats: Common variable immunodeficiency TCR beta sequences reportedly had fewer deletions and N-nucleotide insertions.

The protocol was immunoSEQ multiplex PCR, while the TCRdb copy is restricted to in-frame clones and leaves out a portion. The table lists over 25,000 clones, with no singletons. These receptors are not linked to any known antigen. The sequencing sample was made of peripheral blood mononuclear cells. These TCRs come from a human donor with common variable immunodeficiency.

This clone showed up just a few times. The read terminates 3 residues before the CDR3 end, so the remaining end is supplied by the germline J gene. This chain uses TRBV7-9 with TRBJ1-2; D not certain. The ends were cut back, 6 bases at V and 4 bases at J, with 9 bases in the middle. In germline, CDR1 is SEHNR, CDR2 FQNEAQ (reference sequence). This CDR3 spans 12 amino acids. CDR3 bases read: TGTGCCAGCAGAAGTAGTTCCTATGGC. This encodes CASRSSSYG. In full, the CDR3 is CASRSSSYGYTF.

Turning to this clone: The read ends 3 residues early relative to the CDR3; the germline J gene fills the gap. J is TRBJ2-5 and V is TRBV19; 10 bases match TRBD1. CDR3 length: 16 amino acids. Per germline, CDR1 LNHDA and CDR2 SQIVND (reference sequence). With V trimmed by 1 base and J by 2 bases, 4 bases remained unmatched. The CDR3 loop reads CASSIAPGQGQETQYF. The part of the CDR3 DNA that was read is TGTGCCAGTAGTATAGCTCCGGGACAGGGGCAAGAGACC.

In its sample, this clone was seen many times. The CDR3 loop is CASSWTRNTEAFF. CDR3 bases read: TGTGCCAGCAGCTGGACACGGAACACTGAA. The rearrangement joins TRBV5-6 to TRBJ1-1, with D maybe TRBD1 (5 bases). The read ends 3 residues shy of where the CDR3 ends; the end is completed using the germline J gene. V lost 3 bases and J 1 base, leaving 7 bases between the germline ends. Germline lookup yields CDR1 SGHDT and CDR2 YYEEEE. This CDR3 is built from 13 residues.

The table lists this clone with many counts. The CDR3: CASSWTGAYEQYF. The CDR3 DNA, read in part, is TGCGCCAGCAGCTGGACAGGGGCCTACGAG. The rearrangement links TRBV5-1 to TRBJ2-7; 9 nucleotides align to TRBD1. Coverage ceases 3 residues before the CDR3 finishes, and the germline J gene fills in the end. Germline CDR1 and CDR2: SGHRS and YFSETQ. V lost 3 bases to trimming and J lost 2 bases; unmatched junction nucleotides: 0. The CDR3 spans 13 residues.

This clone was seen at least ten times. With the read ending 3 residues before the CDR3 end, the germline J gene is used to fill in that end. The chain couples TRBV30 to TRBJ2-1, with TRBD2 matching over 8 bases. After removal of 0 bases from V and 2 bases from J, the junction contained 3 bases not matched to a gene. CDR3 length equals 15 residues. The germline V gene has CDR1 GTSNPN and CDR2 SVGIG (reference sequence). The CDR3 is CAWSVLAAAYNEQFF. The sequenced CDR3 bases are TGTGCCTGGAGTGTACTAGCGGCCGCCTACAATGAG.

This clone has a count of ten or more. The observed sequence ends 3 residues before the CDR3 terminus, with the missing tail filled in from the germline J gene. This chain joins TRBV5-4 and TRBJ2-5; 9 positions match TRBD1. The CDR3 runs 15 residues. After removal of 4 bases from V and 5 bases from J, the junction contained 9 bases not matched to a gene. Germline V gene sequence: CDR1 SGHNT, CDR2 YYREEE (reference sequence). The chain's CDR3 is CASSPWDRAQETQYF. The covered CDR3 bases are TGTGCCAGCAGCCCCTGGGACAGGGCTCAGGAGACC.

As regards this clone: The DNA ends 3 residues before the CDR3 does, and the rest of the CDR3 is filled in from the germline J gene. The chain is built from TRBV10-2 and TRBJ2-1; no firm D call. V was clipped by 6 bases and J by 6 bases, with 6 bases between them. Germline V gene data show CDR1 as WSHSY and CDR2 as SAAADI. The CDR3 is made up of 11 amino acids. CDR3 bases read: TGCGCCAGCAGGTTCATCAATGAG. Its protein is CASRFINE. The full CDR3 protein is CASRFINEQFF.

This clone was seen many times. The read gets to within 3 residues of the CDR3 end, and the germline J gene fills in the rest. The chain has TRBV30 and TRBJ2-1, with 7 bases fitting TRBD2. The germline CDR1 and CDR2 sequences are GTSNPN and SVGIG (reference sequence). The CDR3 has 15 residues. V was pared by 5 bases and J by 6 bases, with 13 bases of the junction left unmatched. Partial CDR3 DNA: TGTGCCTGGGGGGTAGCGGGTAGGTTATTCAATGAG. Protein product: CAWGVAGRLFNE. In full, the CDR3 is CAWGVAGRLFNEQFF.

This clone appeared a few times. The CDR3 sequence is CASPGGAGANSDTQYF. The CDR3 bases that were read are TGTGCCAGTCCCGGCGGGGCCGGGGCTAATTCAGATACG. This chain uses TRBV18 with TRBJ2-3; D is possibly TRBD2 (6 bases). The DNA ends 3 residues before the CDR3 does, and the rest of the CDR3 is filled in from the germline J gene. The CDR3 loop spans 16 amino acids. Germline values: CDR1 KGHSH, CDR2 LQKENI. The ends were cut back, 9 bases at V and 4 bases at J, with 23 bases in the middle.

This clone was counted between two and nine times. The CDR3 sequence is CASSFPGGITDTQYF. The part of the CDR3 DNA that was read is TGTGCCAGCAGCTTCCCTGGGGGGATCACAGATACG. The chain links TRBV7-2 to TRBJ2-3, with D maybe TRBD2 (6 bases). The CDR3 end falls 3 residues outside the read, so it is completed with the germline J gene. Trimming left V 3 bases short and J 2 bases short, with 12 bases between. The CDR3 sequence is 15 residues long. Germline assignment: CDR1 SGHTA and CDR2 FQGNSA.

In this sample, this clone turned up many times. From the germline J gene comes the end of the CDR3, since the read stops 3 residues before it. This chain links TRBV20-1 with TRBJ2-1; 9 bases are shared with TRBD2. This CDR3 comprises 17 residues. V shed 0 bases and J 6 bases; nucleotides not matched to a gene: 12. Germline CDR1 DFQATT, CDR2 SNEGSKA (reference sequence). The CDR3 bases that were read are TGCAGTGCTAGAGACCGAAGCGGGGGGCCGCTTAGCAATGAG. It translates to CSARDRSGGPLSNE. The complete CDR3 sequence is CSARDRSGGPLSNEQFF.

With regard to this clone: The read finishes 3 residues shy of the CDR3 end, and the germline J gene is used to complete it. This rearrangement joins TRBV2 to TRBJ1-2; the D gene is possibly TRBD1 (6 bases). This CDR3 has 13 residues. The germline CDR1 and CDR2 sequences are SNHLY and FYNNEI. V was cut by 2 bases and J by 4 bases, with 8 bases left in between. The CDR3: CASSETGLYGYTF. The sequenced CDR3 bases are TGTGCCAGCAGTGAAACAGGGCTCTATGGC. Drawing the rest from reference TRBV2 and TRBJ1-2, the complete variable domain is EPEVTQTPSHQVTQMGQEVILRCVPISNHLYFYWYRQILGQKVEFLVSFYNNEISEKSEIFDDQFSVERPDGSNFTLKIRSTKLEDSAMYFCASSETGLYGYTFGSGTRLTVV.

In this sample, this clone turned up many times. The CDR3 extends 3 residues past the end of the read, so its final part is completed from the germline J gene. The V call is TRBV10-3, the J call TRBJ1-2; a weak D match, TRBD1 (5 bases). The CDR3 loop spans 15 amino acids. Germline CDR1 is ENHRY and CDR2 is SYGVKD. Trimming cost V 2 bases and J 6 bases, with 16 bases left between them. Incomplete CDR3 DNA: TGTGCCATCAGTGAGAGAGCGACAGTGCAGGATGGC. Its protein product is CAISERATVQDG. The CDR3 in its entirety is CAISERATVQDGYTF.

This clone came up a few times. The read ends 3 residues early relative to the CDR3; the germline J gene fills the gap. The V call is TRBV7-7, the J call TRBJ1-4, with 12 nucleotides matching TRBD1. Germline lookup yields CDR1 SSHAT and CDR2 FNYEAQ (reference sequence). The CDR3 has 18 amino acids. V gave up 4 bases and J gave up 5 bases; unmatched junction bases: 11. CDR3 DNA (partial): TGTGCCAGCAGCTCCGGGACAGGGGGCGAGGCCTTAAATGAAAAA. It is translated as CASSSGTGGEALNEK. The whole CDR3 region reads CASSSGTGGEALNEKLFF.

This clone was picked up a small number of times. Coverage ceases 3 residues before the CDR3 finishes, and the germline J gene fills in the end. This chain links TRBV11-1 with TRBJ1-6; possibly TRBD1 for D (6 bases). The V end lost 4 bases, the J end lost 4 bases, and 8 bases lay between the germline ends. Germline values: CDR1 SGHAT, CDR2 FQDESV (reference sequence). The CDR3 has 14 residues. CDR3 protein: CASSYGQYNSPLHF. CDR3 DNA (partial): TGTGCCAGCAGCTATGGACAGTATAATTCACCC.

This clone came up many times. Incomplete CDR3 DNA: TGCAGTGCTAGAGATCTAATGAGGGGGACC. Amino acid sequence: CSARDLMRGT. The full CDR3 is CSARDLMRGTQYF. The rearrangement links TRBV20-1 to TRBJ2-5; D is tentatively TRBD1 or TRBD2 (5 bases each). The read ends 3 residues before the CDR3 terminus; that terminus is restored from the germline J gene. Per germline, CDR1 DFQATT and CDR2 SNEGSKA (reference sequence). The CDR3 is made up of 13 amino acids. Trimming cost V 0 bases and J 7 bases, with 12 bases left between them.